This TCR beta chain was obtained from a study of cytotoxic CD8 clonotypes in ibrutinib-treated CLL. Looking at the study overall: Following treatment for a median about 12 months, range 6 to 36, response samples were then taken.

This clone was recorded a few times. Its antigen is undetermined. Trimming cost V 5 bases and J 2 bases, with 15 bases left between them. CDR1 and CDR2 from the germline V gene are SGHTA and FQGTGA. The CDR3 runs to 15 residues. The table came from immunoSEQ multiplex PCR; TCRdb's copy has only in-frame clones and leaves some out. The sample shows 250,000 or so clones, around three quarters of them seen only once. Broader study findings: Baseline clonality, above age-matched healthy donor levels, tracked circulating CD8+ T-cell counts.

This specimen was PBMCs, taken after 24 months of ibrutinib treatment. This sequence was found in a human donor with chronic lymphocytic leukemia. The genes are TRBV7-3 and TRBJ1-2; D is perhaps TRBD1 (6 bases). CDR3 protein: CASSRTGTGNYGYTF. The CDR3 DNA is TGTGCCAGCAGCCGAACTGGAACAGGGAACTATGGCTACACCTTC. The whole variable domain, remainder taken from reference TRBV7-3 and TRBJ1-2, is GAGVSQTPSNKVTEKGKYVELRCDPISGHTALYWYRQSLGQGPEFLIYFQGTGAADDSGLPNDRFFAVRPEGSVSTLKIQRTERGDSAVYLCASSRTGTGNYGYTFGSGTRLTVV.